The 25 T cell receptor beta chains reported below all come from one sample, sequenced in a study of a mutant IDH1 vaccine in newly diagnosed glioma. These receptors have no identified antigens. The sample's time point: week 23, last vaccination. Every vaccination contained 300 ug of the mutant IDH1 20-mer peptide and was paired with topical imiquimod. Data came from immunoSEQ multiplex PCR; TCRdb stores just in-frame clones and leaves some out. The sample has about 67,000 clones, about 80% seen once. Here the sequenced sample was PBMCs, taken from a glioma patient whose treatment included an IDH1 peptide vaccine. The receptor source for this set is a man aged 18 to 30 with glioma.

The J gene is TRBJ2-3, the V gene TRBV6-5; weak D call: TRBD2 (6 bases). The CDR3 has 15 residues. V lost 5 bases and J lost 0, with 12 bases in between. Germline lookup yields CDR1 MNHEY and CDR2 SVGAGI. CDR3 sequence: CASSQPGTSTDTQYF. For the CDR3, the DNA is TGTGCCAGCAGTCAGCCCGGGACTAGCACAGATACGCAGTATTTT.

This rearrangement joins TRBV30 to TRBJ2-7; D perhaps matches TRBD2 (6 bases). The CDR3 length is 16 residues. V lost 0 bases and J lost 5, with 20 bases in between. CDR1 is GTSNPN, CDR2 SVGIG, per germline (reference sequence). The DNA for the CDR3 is TGTGCCTGGAGTGTAAGTCGGGCGGGATCCTTTGACGAGCAGTACTTC. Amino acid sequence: CAWSVSRAGSFDEQYF.

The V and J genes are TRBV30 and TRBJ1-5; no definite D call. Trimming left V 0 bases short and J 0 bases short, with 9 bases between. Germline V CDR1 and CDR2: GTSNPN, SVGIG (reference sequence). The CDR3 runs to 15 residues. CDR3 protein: CAWSVGGDSNQPQHF. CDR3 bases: TGTGCCTGGAGTGTAGGCGGGGATAGCAATCAGCCCCAGCATTTT.

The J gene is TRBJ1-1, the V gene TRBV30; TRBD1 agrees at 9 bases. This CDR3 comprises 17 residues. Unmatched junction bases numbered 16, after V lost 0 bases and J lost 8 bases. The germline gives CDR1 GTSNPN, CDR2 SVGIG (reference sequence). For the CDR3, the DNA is TGTGCCTGGAGTGTCCGAGGTTGGGGACAGGGTGTAATCGAAGCTTTCTTT. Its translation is CAWSVRGWGQGVIEAFF. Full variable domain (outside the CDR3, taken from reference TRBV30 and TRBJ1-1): SQTIHQWPATLVQPVGSPLSLECTVEGTSNPNLYWYRQAAGRGLQLLFYSVGIGQISSEVPQNLSASRPQDRQFILSSKKLLLSDSGFYLCAWSVRGWGQGVIEAFFGQGTRLTVV.

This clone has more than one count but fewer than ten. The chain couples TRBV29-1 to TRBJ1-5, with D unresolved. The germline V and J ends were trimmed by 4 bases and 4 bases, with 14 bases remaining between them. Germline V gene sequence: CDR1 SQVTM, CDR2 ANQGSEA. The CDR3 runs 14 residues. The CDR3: CSVVASDPNQPQHF. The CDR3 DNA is TGCAGCGTTGTTGCGTCGGATCCGAATCAGCCCCAGCATTTT.

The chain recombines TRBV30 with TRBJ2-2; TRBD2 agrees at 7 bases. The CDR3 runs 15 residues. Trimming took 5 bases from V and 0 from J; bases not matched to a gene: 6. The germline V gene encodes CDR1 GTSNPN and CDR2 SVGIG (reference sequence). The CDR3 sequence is CAWGEGIANTGELFF. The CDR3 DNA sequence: TGTGCCTGGGGGGAGGGGATCGCGAACACCGGGGAGCTGTTTTTT. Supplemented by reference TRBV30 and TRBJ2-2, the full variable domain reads SQTIHQWPATLVQPVGSPLSLECTVEGTSNPNLYWYRQAAGRGLQLLFYSVGIGQISSEVPQNLSASRPQDRQFILSSKKLLLSDSGFYLCAWGEGIANTGELFFGEGSRLTVL.

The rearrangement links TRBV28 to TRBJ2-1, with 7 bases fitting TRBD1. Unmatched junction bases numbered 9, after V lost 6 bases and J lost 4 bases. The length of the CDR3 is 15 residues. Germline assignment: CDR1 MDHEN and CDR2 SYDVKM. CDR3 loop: CASSSRPGQYNEQFF. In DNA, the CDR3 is TGTGCCAGCAGCTCCCGTCCGGGACAGTACAATGAGCAGTTCTTC.

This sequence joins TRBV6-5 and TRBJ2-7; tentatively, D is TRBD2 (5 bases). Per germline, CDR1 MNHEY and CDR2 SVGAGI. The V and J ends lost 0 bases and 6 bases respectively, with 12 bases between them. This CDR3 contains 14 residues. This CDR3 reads CASSYSMEVGEQYF. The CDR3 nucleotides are TGTGCCAGCAGTTACTCGATGGAGGTAGGCGAGCAGTACTTC.

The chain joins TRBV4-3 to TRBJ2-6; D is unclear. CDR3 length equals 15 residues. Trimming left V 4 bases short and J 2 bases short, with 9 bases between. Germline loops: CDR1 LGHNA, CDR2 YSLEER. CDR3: CASSPSRTGANVLTF. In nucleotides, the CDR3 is TGCGCCAGCAGCCCAAGTAGGACTGGGGCCAACGTCCTGACTTTC.

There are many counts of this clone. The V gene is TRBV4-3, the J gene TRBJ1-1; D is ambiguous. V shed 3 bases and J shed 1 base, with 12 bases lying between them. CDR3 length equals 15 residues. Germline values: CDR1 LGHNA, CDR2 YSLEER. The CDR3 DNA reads TGCGCCAGCAGCCAGTCGGCGTTGGAGAACACTGAAGCTTTCTTT. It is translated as CASSQSALENTEAFF.

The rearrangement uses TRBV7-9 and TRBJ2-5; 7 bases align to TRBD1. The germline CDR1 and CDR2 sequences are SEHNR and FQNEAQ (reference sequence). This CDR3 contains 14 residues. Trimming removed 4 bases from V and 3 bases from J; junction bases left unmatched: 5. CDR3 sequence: CASSSYRGEETQYF. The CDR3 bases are TGTGCCAGCAGCTCGTACAGGGGAGAAGAGACCCAGTACTTC.

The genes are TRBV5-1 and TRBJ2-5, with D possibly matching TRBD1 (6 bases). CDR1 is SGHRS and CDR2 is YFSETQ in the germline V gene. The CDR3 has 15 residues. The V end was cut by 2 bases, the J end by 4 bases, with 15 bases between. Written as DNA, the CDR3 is TGCGCCAGCAGCTTTCCACAGGGAGCCGGAGAGACCCAGTACTTC. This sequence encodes CASSFPQGAGETQYF.

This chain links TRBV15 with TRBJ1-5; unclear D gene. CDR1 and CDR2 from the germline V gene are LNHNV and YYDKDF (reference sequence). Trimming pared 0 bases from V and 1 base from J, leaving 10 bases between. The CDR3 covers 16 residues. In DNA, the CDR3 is TGTGCCACCAGCAGAGATGGAGGGTGGAGCAATCAGCCCCAGCATTTT. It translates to CATSRDGGWSNQPQHF.

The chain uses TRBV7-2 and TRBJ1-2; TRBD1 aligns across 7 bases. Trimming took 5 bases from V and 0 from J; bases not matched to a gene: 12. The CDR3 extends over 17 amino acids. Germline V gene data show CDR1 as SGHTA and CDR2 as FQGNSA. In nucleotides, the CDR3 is TGTGCCAGCAGCCAGACGACAGGGTCGGGGTCTAACTATGGCTACACCTTC. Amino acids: CASSQTTGSGSNYGYTF.

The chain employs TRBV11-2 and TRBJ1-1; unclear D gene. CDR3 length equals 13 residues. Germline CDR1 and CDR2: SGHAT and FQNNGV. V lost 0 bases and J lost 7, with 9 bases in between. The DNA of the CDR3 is TGTGCCAGCAGCTTAGAACACTACAGTGAAGCTTTCTTT. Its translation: CASSLEHYSEAFF.

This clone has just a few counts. The CDR3 sequence is CASSLWQDNTGELFF. CDR3 coding DNA: TGTGCCAGCAGCTTGTGGCAGGATAACACCGGGGAGCTGTTTTTT. V gene TRBV5-6 combines with J gene TRBJ2-2; D is uncertain. The germline gives CDR1 SGHDT, CDR2 YYEEEE. This CDR3 has 15 amino acids. The V gene lost 1 base and the J gene lost 2 bases, with 9 bases spanning the gap.

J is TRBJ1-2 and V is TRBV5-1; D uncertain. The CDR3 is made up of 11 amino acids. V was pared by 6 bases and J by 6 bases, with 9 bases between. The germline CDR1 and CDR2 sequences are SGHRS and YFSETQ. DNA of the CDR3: TGCGCCAGCAAGGGAAGAGATGGCTACACCTTC. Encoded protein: CASKGRDGYTF.

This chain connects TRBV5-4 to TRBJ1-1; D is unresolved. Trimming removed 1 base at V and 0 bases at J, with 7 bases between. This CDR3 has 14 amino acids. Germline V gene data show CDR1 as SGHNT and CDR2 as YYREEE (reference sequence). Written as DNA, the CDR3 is TGTGCCAGCAGCTTGAGAGCAGTGAACACTGAAGCTTTCTTT. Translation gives CASSLRAVNTEAFF.

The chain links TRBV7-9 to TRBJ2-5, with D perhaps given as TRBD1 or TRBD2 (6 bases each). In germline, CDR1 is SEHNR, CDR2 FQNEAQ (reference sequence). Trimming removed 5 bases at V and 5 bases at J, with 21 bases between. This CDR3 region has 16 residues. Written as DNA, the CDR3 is TGTGCCAGCAGCCTTCCCCCGGGGGCCGGGGTGGAGACCCAGTACTTC. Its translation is CASSLPPGAGVETQYF.

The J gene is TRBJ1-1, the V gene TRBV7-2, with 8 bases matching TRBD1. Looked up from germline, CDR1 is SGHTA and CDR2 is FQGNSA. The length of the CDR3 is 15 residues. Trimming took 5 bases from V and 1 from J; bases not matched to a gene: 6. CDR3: CASSPRQGTNTEAFF. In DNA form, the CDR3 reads TGTGCCAGCAGCCCCCGACAGGGGACGAACACTGAAGCTTTCTTT.

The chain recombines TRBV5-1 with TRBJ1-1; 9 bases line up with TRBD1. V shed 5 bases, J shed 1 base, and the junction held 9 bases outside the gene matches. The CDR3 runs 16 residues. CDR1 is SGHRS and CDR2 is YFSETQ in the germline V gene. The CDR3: CASRSGQGSTNTEAFF. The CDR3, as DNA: TGCGCCAGCAGATCGGGACAGGGAAGTACGAACACTGAAGCTTTCTTT.

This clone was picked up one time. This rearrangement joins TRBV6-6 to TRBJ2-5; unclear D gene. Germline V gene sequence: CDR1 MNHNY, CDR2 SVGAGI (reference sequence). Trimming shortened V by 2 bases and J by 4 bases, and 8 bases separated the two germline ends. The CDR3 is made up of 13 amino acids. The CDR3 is CASSYLDGETQYF. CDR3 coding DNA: TGTGCCAGCAGTTACCTGGATGGAGAGACCCAGTACTTC.

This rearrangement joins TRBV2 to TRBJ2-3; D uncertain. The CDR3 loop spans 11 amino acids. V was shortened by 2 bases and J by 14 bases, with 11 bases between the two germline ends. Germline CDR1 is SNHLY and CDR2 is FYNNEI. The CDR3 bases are TGTGCCAGCAGTGAAACATCCGCTGCGTATTTT. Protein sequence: CASSETSAAYF.

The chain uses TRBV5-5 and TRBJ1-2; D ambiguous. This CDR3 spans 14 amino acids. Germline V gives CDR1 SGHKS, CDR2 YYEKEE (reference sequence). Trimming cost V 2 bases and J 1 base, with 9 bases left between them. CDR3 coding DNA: TGTGCCAGCAGCTTACGACGGAATAACTATGGCTACACCTTC. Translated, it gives CASSLRRNNYGYTF. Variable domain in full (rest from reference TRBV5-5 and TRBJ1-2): DAGVTQSPTHLIKTRGQQVTLRCSPISGHKSVSWYQQVLGQGPQFIFQYYEKEERGRGNFPDRFSARQFPNYSSELNVNALLLGDSALYLCASSLRRNNYGYTFGSGTRLTVV.

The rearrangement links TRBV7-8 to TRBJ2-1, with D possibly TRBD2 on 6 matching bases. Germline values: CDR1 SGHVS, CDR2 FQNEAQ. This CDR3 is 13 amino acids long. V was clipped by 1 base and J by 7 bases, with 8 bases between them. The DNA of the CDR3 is TGTGCCAGCAGCTTAGGGGGGGAGAATGAGCAGTTCTTC. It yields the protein CASSLGGENEQFF. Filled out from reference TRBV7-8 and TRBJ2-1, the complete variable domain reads GAGVSQSPRYKVAKRGQDVALRCDPISGHVSLFWYQQALGQGPEFLTYFQNEAQLDKSGLPSDRFFAERPEGSVSTLKIQRTQQEDSAVYLCASSLGGENEQFFGPGTRLTVL.